This T cell receptor beta chain was sequenced in a study of monozygotic twins with inflammatory bowel disease. Notes on the study in general: IBD patients shared fewer clonotypes with others than healthy twins, especially with disease activity. By inverse Simpson index, TCRbeta diversity was lower in IBD patients than in healthy co-twins. Added variability in patient repertoires may stem from differing immunosuppressive treatments.

With regard to this clonotype: Its antigen is undetermined.

During cDNA synthesis, UMIs that each contained a 6-nucleotide sample barcode were added by means of template switching. From the 5' RACE reads, TCRdb lists one entry per CDR3 protein and no DNA. This sample's table reports 350,000 to 550,000 distinct CDR3 sequences. Germline V gene data show CDR1 as MNHNS and CDR2 as SASEGT. There are 12 residues in the CDR3. The chain couples TRBV6-1 to TRBJ1-1; the D call from TCRdb, TRBD1, cannot be confirmed without DNA. The receptor's source is a human donor with ulcerative colitis or Crohn's disease, or a healthy co-twin of an affected twin (not recorded which). The specimen sequenced was blood. CDR3 amino acids: CASQRDKIEAFF.